The clone carrying this TCR beta chain was recorded once. This sample was included in a study of T cell changes during pregnancy in multiple sclerosis. Some clones are missing from TCRdb's copy, which holds only in-frame ones; the method was immunoSEQ multiplex PCR. Among around 75,000 clones, 80% to 90% were seen once, and the ten largest hold around 0.9%. There are 18 residues in the CDR3. J gave up 7 bases and V 0 bases, and 11 bases lay outside the gene matches. From germline, CDR1 is LGHNA and CDR2 YSLEER. This chain joins TRBV4-3 and TRBJ1-4, with 10 nucleotides matching TRBD1. The material was peripheral blood, obtained in the first trimester of pregnancy. The sequence was obtained from a female donor in good health, enrolled as a control in a pregnancy study. The chain's CDR3 is CASSQDGTGARGSEKLFF. CDR3 coding DNA: TGCGCCAGCAGCCAAGATGGGACAGGGGCGCGTGGTAGTGAAAAACTGTTTTTT.